The rows below give T cell receptor beta chains drawn from one sample of a study of graft-versus-host responses after intestinal transplantation. Assay used: immunoSEQ multiplex PCR; TCRdb lists only in-frame clones, some missing. The sample shows about 98,000 clones, approximately 85% of them seen only once. The material sequenced was PBMCs, taken 255 days after intestinal transplant. Receptors were obtained from a human patient who received an intestinal transplant, so some T cells may come from the graft donor. Both conserved end residues are part of each CDR3. Fields, in order: J gene, V gene, CDR3 length, D gene, clone size, CDR3 protein, CDR3 DNA. The D gene is left open where the match is weak. For some rows the clone size is stated as once, few or many, or as a class when expanded; others skip it.

TRBJ1-1 | TRBV29-1 | 14 | TRBD1 | - | CSGVGGQGTTEAFF | TGCAGCGGGGTGGGTGGACAGGGAACAACTGAAGCTTTCTTT
TRBJ1-4 | TRBV30 | 11 | - | - | CACGLGGKLFF | TGTGCCTGCGGTTTGGGAGGAAAACTGTTTTTT
TRBJ2-7 | TRBV6-1 | 13 | - | - | CASSPPGIREQYF | TGTGCCAGCAGTCCCCCAGGAATCCGCGAGCAGTACTTC
TRBJ2-5 | TRBV6-6 | 14 | - | - | CASSYRGYQETQYF | TGTGCCAGCAGTTACAGAGGCTACCAAGAGACCCAGTACTTC
TRBJ1-2 | TRBV7-9 | 15 | - | - | CASSLGPGAGYGYTF | TGTGCCAGCAGCTTAGGGCCAGGGGCGGGCTATGGCTACACCTTC
TRBJ1-2 | TRBV6-1 | 15 | TRBD1 | - | CASSITGGAGYGYTF | TGTGCCAGCAGTATAACAGGGGGCGCGGGCTATGGCTACACCTTC
TRBJ1-4 | TRBV10-3 | 14 | TRBD1 | few | CAISQGQGNEKLFF | TGTGCCATCAGCCAGGGACAGGGTAATGAAAAACTGTTTTTT
TRBJ2-1 | TRBV29-1 | 12 | TRBD2 | - | CSVEGGSGEQFF | TGCAGCGTTGAAGGCGGGAGCGGTGAGCAGTTCTTC
TRBJ2-7 | TRBV28 | 16 | TRBD2 | once | CASSKPSGTNAYEQYF | TGTGCCAGCAGCAAACCGTCCGGGACTAACGCCTACGAGCAGTACTTC
TRBJ1-2 | TRBV2 | 13 | - | - | CASSEEGGYGYTF | TGTGCCAGCAGTGAAGAGGGGGGCTATGGCTACACCTTC
TRBJ1-2 | TRBV29-1 | 13 | TRBD1 | - | CSVEGGAGYGYTF | TGCAGCGTCGAAGGGGGCGCCGGCTATGGCTACACCTTC
TRBJ2-1 | TRBV6-4 | 14 | TRBD2 | - | CASSDGTSGNEQFF | TGTGCCAGCAGTGACGGGACTAGCGGCAATGAGCAGTTCTTC
TRBJ2-5 | TRBV6-5 | 14 | - | - | CASTRLGYQETQYF | TGTGCCAGCACCCGACTAGGGTACCAAGAGACCCAGTACTTC
TRBJ1-2 | TRBV6-1 | 17 | TRBD1 | - | CASSEAPLRQGAYGYTF | TGTGCCAGCAGTGAAGCCCCACTCCGACAGGGGGCCTATGGCTACACCTTC